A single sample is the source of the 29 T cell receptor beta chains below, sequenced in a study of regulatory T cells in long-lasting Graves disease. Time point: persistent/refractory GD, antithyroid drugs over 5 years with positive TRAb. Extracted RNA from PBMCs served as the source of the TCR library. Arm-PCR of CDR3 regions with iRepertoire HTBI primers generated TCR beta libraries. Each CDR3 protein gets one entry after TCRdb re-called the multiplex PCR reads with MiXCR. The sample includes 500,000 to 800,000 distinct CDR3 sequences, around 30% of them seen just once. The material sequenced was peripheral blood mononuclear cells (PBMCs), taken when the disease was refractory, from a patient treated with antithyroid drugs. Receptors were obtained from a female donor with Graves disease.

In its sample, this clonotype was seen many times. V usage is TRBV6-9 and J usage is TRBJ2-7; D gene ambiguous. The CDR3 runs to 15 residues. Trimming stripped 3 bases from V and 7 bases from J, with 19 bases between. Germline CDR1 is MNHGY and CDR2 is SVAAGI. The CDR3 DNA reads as TGTGCCAGCAGTTACCCCCCGGTTCCCCCCTGGGAGCAGTACTTC. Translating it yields CASSYPPVPPWEQYF.

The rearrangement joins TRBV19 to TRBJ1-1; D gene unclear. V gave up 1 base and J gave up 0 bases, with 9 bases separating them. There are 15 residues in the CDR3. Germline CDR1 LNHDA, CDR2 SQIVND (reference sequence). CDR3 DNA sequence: TGTGCCAGTAGTATAGGACCGAGGTTGAACACTGAAGCTTTCTTT. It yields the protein CASSIGPRLNTEAFF.

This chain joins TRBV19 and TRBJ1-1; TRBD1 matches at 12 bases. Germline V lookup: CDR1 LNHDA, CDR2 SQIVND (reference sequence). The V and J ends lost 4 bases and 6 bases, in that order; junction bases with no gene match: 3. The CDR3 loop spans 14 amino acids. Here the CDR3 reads CASSTGTGGAEAFF. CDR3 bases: TGTGCCAGTAGTACCGGGACAGGGGGCGCTGAAGCTTTCTTT.

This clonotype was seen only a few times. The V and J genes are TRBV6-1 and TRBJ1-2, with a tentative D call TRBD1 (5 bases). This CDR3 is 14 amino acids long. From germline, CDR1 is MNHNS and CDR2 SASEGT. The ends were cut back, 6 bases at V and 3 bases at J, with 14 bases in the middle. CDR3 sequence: CASSRDPRDYGYTF. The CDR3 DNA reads TGTGCCAGCAGCCGGGACCCCCGGGACTATGGCTACACCTTC.

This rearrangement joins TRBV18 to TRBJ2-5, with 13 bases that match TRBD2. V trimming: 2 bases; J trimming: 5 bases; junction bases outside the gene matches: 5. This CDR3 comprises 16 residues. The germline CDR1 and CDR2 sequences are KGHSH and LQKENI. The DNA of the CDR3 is TGTGCCAGCTCACCAGTGGGACTAGCGGGACCGGAGACCCAGTACTTC. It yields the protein CASSPVGLAGPETQYF.

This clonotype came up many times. The CDR3 sequence: CASSLGTGSGNTIYF. The CDR3 coding sequence is TGTGCCAGCAGCTTAGGGACAGGCTCTGGAAACACCATATATTTT. The gene calls are TRBV28 and TRBJ1-3, with 8 bases matching TRBD1. This CDR3 is built from 15 residues. Germline CDR1 is MDHEN and CDR2 is SYDVKM. The J segment lost 0 bases and the V segment lost 6 bases, leaving 4 bases of the junction unmatched.

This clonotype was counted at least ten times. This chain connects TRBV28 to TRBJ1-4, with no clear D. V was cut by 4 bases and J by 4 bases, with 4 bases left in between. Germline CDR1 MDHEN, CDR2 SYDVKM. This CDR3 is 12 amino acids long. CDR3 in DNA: TGTGCCAGCAGTTCTAGTAATGAAAAACTGTTTTTT. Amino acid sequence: CASSSSNEKLFF.

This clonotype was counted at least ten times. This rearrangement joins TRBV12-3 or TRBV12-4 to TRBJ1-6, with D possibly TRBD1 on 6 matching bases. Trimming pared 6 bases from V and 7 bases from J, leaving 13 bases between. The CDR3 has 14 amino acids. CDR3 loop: CASRNLQGNSPLHF. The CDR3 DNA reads TGTGCCAGCAGAAATTTACAGGGCAATTCACCCCTCCACTTT.

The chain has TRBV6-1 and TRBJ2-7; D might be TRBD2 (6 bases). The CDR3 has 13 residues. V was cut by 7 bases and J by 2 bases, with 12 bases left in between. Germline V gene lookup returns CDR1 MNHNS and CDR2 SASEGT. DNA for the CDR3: TGTGCCAGCACAGGAGGGGCCCCCTACGAGCAGTACTTC. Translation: CASTGGAPYEQYF.

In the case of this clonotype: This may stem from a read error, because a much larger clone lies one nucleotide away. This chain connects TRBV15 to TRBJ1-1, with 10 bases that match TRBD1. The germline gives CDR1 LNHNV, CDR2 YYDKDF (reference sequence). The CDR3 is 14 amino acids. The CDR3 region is CATSRDRGDTGAFF. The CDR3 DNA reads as TGTGCCACCAGCAGGGACAGGGGGGACACTGGAGCTTTCTTT.

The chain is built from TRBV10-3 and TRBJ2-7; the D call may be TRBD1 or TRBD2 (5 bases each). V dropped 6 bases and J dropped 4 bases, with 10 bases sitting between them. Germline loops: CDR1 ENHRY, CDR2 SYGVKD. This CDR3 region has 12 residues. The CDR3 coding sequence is TGTGCCATCAGGAGGGGTGGATACGAGCAGTACTTC. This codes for CAIRRGGYEQYF.

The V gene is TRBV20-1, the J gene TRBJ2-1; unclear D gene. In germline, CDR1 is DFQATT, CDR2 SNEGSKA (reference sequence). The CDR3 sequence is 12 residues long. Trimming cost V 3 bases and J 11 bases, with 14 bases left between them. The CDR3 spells CSASFPPDKQFF. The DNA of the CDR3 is TGCAGTGCTAGCTTCCCTCCAGACAAGCAGTTCTTC.

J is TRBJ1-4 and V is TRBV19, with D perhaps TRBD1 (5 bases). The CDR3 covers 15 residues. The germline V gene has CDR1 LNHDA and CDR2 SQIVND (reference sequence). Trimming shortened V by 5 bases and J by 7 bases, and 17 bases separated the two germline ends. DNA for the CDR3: TGTGCCAGTAGTCAGGGAGGAGTCGGGCGTGAAAAACTGTTTTTT. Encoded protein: CASSQGGVGREKLFF.

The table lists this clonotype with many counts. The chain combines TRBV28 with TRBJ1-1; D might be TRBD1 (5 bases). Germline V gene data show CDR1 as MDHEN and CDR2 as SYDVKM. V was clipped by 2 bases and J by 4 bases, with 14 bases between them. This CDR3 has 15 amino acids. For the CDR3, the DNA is TGTGCCAGCAGTTTACTTCTGGGGCAGGGCACTGAAGCTTTCTTT. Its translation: CASSLLLGQGTEAFF.

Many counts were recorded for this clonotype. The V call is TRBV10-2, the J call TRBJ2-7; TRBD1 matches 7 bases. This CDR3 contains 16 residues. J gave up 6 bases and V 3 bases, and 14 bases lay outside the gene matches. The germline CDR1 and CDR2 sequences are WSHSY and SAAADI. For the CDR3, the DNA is TGCGCCAGCAGTGAAGAGGGGTACAGGGGCGCAGCCGAGCAGTACTTC. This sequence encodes CASSEEGYRGAAEQYF.

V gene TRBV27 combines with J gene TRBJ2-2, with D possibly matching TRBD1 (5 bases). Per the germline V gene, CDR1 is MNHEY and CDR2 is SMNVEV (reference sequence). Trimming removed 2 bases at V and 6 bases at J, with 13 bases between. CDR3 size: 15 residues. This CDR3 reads CASSLGARVAGELFF. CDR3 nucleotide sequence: TGTGCCAGCAGTTTAGGGGCCAGGGTGGCCGGGGAGCTGTTTTTT.

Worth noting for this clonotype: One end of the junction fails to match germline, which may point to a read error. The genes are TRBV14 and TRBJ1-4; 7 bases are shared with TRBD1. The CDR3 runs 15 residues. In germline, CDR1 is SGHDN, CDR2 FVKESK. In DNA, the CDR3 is TGTGCCAGCAGCCAAGGAGTCAGGGGGGATGAAAAACTGCTTTTT. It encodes CASSQGVRGDEKLLF.

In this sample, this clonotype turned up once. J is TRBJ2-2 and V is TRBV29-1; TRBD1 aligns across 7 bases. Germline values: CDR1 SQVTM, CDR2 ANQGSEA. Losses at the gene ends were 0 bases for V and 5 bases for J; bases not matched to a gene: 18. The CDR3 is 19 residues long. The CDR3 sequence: CSVEDPRLYSGGVTGELFF. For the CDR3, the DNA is TGCAGCGTTGAAGATCCCCGCCTCTACTCAGGGGGTGTTACCGGGGAGCTGTTTTTT.

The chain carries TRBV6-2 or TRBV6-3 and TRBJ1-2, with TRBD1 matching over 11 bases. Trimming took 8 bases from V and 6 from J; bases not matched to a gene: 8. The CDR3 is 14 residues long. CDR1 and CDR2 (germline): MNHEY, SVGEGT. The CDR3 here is CASFLDRGRDGYTF. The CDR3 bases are TGTGCCAGCTTTCTGGACAGGGGGCGCGATGGCTACACCTTC.

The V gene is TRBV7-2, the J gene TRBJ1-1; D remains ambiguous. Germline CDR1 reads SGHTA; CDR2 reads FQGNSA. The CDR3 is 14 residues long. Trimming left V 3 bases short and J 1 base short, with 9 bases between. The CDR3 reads CASSLPNRNTEAFF. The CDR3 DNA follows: TGTGCCAGCAGCTTGCCGAACAGGAACACTGAAGCTTTCTTT. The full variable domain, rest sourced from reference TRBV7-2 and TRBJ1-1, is GAGVSQSPSNKVTEKGKDVELRCDPISGHTALYWYRQSLGQGLEFLIYFQGNSAPDKSGLPSDRFSAERTGGSVSTLTIQRTQQEDSAVYLCASSLPNRNTEAFFGQGTRLTVV.

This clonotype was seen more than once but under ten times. This chain's CDR3 is CASSYGQAERSNQPQHF. The DNA for the CDR3 is TGTGCCAGCAGTTACGGACAGGCCGAGAGGAGCAATCAGCCCCAGCATTTT. The chain uses TRBV6-5 and TRBJ1-5, with TRBD1 matching 7 bases. Germline V gene sequence: CDR1 MNHEY, CDR2 SVGAGI. The CDR3 covers 17 residues. J was trimmed by 1 base and V by 2 bases; bases with no gene match: 8.

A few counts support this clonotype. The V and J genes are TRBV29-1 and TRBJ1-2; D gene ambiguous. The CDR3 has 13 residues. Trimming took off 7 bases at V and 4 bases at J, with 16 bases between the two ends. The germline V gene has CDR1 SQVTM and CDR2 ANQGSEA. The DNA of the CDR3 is TGCAGCGCCCGCCTAGGGAGCGGCTATGGCTACACCTTC. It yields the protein CSARLGSGYGYTF. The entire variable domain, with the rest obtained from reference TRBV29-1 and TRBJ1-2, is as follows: SAVISQKPSRDICQRGTSLTIQCQVDSQVTMMFWYRQQPGQSLTLIATANQGSEATYESGFVIDKFPISRPNLTFSTLTVSNMSPEDSSIYLCSARLGSGYGYTFGSGTRLTVV.

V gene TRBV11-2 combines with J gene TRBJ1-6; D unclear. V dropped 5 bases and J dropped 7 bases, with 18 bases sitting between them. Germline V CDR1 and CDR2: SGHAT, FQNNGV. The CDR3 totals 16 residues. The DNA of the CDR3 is TGTGCCAGCAGCCCCTACGTTGGCCCCGTCAATTCACCCCTCCACTTT. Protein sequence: CASSPYVGPVNSPLHF.

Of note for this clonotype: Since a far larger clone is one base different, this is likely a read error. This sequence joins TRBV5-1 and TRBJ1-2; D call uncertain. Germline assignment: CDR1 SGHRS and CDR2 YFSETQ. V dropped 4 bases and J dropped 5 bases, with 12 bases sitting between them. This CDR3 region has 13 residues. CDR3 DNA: TGCGCCAGCAGCCTGGACTGGGCATATGGCTACACCTTC. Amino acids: CASSLDWAYGYTF.

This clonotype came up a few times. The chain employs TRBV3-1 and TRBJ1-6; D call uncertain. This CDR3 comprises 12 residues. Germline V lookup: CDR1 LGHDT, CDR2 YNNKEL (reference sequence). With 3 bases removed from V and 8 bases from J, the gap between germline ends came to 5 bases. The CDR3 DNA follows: TGTGCCAGCAGCCACCCGGATTCACCCCTCCACTTT. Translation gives CASSHPDSPLHF.

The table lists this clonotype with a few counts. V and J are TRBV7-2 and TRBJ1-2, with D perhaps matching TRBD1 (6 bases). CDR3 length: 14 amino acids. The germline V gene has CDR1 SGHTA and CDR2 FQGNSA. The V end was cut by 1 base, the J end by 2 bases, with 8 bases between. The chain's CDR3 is CASSLDRVNYGYTF. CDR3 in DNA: TGTGCCAGCAGCTTAGACAGGGTGAACTATGGCTACACCTTC.

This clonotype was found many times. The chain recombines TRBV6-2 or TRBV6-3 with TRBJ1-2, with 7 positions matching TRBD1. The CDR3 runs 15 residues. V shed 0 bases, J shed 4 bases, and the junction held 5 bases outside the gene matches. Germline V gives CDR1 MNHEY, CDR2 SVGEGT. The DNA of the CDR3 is TGTGCCAGCAGTTACTCCGGGACAGCTATCTATGGCTACACCTTC. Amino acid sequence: CASSYSGTAIYGYTF.

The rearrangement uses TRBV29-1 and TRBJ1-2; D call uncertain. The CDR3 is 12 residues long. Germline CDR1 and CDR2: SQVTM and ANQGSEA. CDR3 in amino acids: CSARDGVGGYTF. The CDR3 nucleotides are TGCAGTGCTAGAGACGGGGTGGGAGGCTACACCTTC.

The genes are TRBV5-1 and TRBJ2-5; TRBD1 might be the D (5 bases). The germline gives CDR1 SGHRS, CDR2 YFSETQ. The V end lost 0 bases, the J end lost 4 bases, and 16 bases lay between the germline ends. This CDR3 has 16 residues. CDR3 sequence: CASSLAGQGKGETQYF. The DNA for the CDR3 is TGCGCCAGCAGCTTGGCGGGTCAGGGCAAGGGAGAGACCCAGTACTTC.